This TCR beta chain was found in a study of shared clonotypes between healthy human individuals (dated by TCRdb to about 2020). Regarding the complete study: Three men and two women, aged 18 to 49 years, made up the cohort. For each donor, CD4 naive and CD4 memory were each given three plates, CD8 naive was given two plates, and CD8 memory was given one plate. Different laboratories and diverse techniques were used to prepare libraries and sequence TCR repertoires, to increase sequencing depth and limit assay-specific biases. To estimate repertoire size and how much clonotypes are shared between individuals, the study performed deep sequencing of blood TCR repertoires from roughly five healthy adults. Leukapheresis yielded between about 0.9 and 8.9 billion PBMCs per donor.

On the study overall, not on this receptor specifically: Rarefaction of sorted-subset datasets indicated incomplete sequencing despite the large sequencing depth. Naive subsets generally had larger estimated clonotype richness than memory subsets did. Sampling was restricted to blood, and TCR repertoires in tissues likely differ from the TCR repertoires found in blood. The small number of donors limited the genetic and exposure-history diversity represented. Pairwise subsampling led to the expectation that sequencing depth would affect the degree of clonotype sharing among donors. Across a few donors, around 5% of naive CD4, roughly 3.5% of naive CD8, about 2.3% of memory CD4, and around 0.4% of memory CD8 clonotypes were shared. Compared with non-shared clonotypes, clonotypes shared by all four sorted-subset donors had higher generation probabilities.

Trimming takes 3 bases from V and 5 bases from J, and the germline ends sit 11 bases apart. The CDR3, cysteine through phenylalanine, is 13 amino acids long. CDR3 DNA is the only sequence kept; it has 39 bases, read in frame from the first base. Per the germline V gene, SGDLS is the CDR1 and YYNGEE is the CDR2. Comments on this clone: Its antigen is not yet known. The input lacks base qualities; no much larger clone sits a single base away.

CD8 naive samples were CD45RO-negative cells positively selected for CCR7, giving a CD45RA+CCR7+ population that excluded TemRA cells. Healthy HIV-negative adults with no recently reported acute infections or vaccinations were included as donors. Every donor was a Caucasian adult residing in Nashville, Tennessee, USA. After blood collection by leukapheresis, PBMCs were isolated using Ficoll-Histopaque density gradient centrifugation and then cryopreserved in the vapor phase of liquid nitrogen. Analytical flow cytometry was used to check the purity and quantity of each magnetically sorted T cell population. From each sorted fraction, genomic DNA was isolated and quantified by UV absorbance on a Nanodrop 2000c. Using the deep immunoSEQ assay, TCR CDR3 regions were amplified from genomic DNA by multiplex PCR. For each cell subset, the extracted genomic DNA was distributed evenly across all wells of several immunoSEQ 96-well plates, and each plate served as one replicate. For sorted subsets, each replicate PCR was loaded with approximately 0.2 ug genomic DNA, equivalent to about 30,000 T cell genomes. The purified libraries were quantified using a Qubit 3.0 fluorometer, sized with a Bioanalyzer 2100, and then quantified again using the KAPA Library Quantification kit. Every immunoSEQ 96-well plate was sequenced on a separate single-read 150-cycle Illumina NextSeq 550 flow cell. The authors' pipeline ran thus. Because only junctional sequences without quality scores were contained in the immunoSEQ output, filtering matching that applied to full-length reads could not be performed. To assign V/J genes and CDR3, sequences were annotated using PyIR, a Python wrapper for IgBLAST v1.9, with IMGT germline references. Reads were filtered out if the reads had weak V/J assignments (E-value above 1e-6), no CDR3, stop codons, out-of-frame junctions, or ambiguous translated residues. A V3J clonotype was defined by an identical inferred V gene, J gene, and CDR3 amino acid sequence. Percentage overlap between repertoires was computed as shared unique clonotypes divided by the size of the smaller repertoire. Richness of each repertoire was evaluated using RTK rarefaction, the Chao1 estimator, and Recon v2.1 estimates of unobserved clonotypes. Generation probabilities for all TCRbeta clonotypes obtained by the gDNA method from a handful of donors were computed using OLGA. The clones in this table, taken by TCRdb from immuneACCESS, are in-frame only. Not every clone is retained; where verified, under half of the shortfall comes from an unresolved V gene, and the cause of the rest is unknown. V and J calls and clone size are given by that table; D and trimming were obtained from the DNA. The sample table shows around 2.1 million clones, and about 92% are seen once. About 1.8% of the sample goes to the ten largest clones.

The sequence was collected from a man aged 18 to 29 in good health. Some clones in this sample may be carry-over from other donors' samples. The V and J segments used are TRBV9 and TRBJ1-2; the D gene lacks a confident call. Sequenced sample: naive CD8+ T cells from PBMCs. The cell subset or site label corresponds to: CD45RA+CCR7+. The DNA is TGTGCCAGCAGCGCCCTCACCGGGTATGGCTACACCTTC. Its translation reads: CASSALTGYGYTF.